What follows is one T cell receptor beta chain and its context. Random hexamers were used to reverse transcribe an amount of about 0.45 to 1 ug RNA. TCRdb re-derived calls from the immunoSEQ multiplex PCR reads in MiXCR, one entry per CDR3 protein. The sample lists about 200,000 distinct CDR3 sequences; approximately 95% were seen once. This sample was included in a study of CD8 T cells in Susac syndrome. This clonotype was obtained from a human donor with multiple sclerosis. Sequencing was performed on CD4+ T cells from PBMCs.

In nucleotides, the CDR3 is TGCAGTACTAGGGACAGCGGCTCTGGAAACACCATATATTTT. Translating gives CSTRDSGSGNTIYF. The V call is TRBV29-1, the J call TRBJ1-3, with 7 positions matching TRBD1. The CDR3 covers 14 residues. Germline V gene sequence: CDR1 SQVTM, CDR2 ANQGSEA.